This is a list of T cell receptor delta chains from one sample in a study of gamma-delta T cells after stem cell transplantation. TCRdb fed the RT-PCR reads to CATT. The sample contains about 2,600 delta-chain clones, 3% to 3.5% of which appear only once. Sequencing was carried out using gamma-delta T cells. The receptors were sampled from a human donor. It is not recorded whose cells these are; they may come from a transplant donor. CDR3s include the opening cysteine and the closing phenylalanine or tryptophan. The D gene is left open where the match is weak. Clone size is given for some rows only: seen once, a few or many times, or a class if the clone is expanded.

TRDJ1 | TRDD3 | TRDV2 | 16 | . | CACDTLWGDNTDKLIF | TGTGCCTGTGACACGCTCTGGGGGGATAACACCGATAAACTCATCTTT
TRDJ3 | TRDD3 | TRDV2 | 20 | . | CACDTVLGDSNSWDTRQMFF | TGTGCCTGTGACACCGTACTGGGGGACTCCAACTCCTGGGACACCCGACAGATGTTTTTC
TRDJ1 | . | TRDV2 | 20 | few | CACDTIPTGSVLGDTDKLIF | TGTGCCTGTGACACCATTCCTACAGGGTCCGTACTGGGGGACACCGATAAACTCATCTTT
TRDJ1 | TRDD3 | TRDV2 | 18 | medium-sized | CACDPVLGERSYTDKLIF | TGTGCCTGTGACCCCGTACTGGGGGAACGCTCGTACACCGATAAACTCATCTTT
TRDJ1 | TRDD3 | TRDV2 | 20 | medium-sized | CACDTASTGGPPRYTDKLIF | TGTGCCTGTGACACCGCCTCAACTGGGGGACCCCCAAGGTACACCGATAAACTCATCTTT
TRDJ1 | TRDD3 | TRDV2 | 20 | medium-sized | CACDTVGNTGARTSTDKLIF | TGTGCCTGTGACACCGTCGGGAATACTGGGGCACGGACTAGCACCGATAAACTCATCTTT
TRDJ1 | TRDD3 | TRDV2 | 16 | . | CACDTVLGDTPDKLIF | TGTGCCTGTGACACCGTACTGGGGGATACCCCCGATAAACTCATCTTT
TRDJ1 | TRDD3 | TRDV1 | 24 | few | CALGVGLWITQLSTGGYGTDKLIF | TGTGCTCTTGGGGTAGGCCTGTGGATCACCCAATTAAGTACTGGGGGATACGGGACCGATAAACTCATCTTT
TRDJ1 | TRDD3 | TRDV2 | 17 | . | CACDGIRLGEDTDKLIF | TGTGCCTGTGACGGGATCCGACTGGGGGAAGACACCGATAAACTCATCTTT
TRDJ1 | TRDD3 | TRDV2 | 20 | . | CACAELVLGDTKGYTDKLIF | TGTGCCTGTGCGGAATTAGTACTGGGGGATACGAAGGGGTACACCGATAAACTCATCTTT
TRDJ3 | TRDD3 | TRDV2 | 22 | . | CACDTAVLGGLPDSWDTRQMFF | TGTGCCTGTGACACCGCCGTACTGGGGGGTCTACCAGACTCCTGGGACACCCGACAGATGTTTTTC
TRDJ1 | . | TRDV2 | 21 | few | CACDVVGFRAPTGMYTDKLIF | TGTGCCTGTGATGTGGTTGGGTTCCGCGCCCCGACGGGCATGTACACCGATAAACTCATCTTT
TRDJ1 | TRDD3 | TRDV2 | 14 | medium-sized | CACDALLGVEKLIF | TGTGCCTGTGACGCTTTACTGGGGGTCGAGAAACTCATCTTT
TRDJ1 | TRDD3 | TRDV2 | 19 | medium-sized | CACDTLLGDGLKSTDKLIF | TGTGCCTGTGACACCCTACTGGGGGACGGGCTCAAATCCACCGATAAACTCATCTTT
TRDJ1 | TRDD3 | TRDV2 | 16 | few | CACDTLGDTKADKLIF | TGTGCCTGTGACACACTGGGGGATACCAAGGCCGATAAACTCATCTTT
TRDJ1 | TRDD3 | TRDV2 | 19 | few | CACDTASTGGYPYRDKLIF | TGTGCCTGTGACACCGCCTCAACTGGGGGATACCCCTACCGAGATAAACTCATCTTT
TRDJ1 | . | TRDV2 | 19 | medium-sized | CACDTVHSGGPANTDKLIF | TGTGCCTGTGACACCGTTCACTCCGGGGGACCAGCAAACACCGATAAACTCATCTTT
TRDJ1 | TRDD3 | TRAV29/DV5 | 21 | large | CAATYLPLHYWGIRYTDKLIF | TGTGCAGCTACTTACCTTCCTCTCCATTACTGGGGGATACGGTACACCGATAAACTCATCTTT
TRDJ1 | TRDD3 | TRDV2 | 16 | many | CACDRLGDIRTDKLIF | TGTGCCTGTGACAGACTGGGGGATATACGTACCGATAAACTCATCTTT
TRDJ2 | TRDD3 | TRDV1 | 24 | medium-sized | CALGELAPSRAYWGLTPRQGQLFF | TGTGCTCTTGGGGAATTGGCACCTTCCCGTGCGTACTGGGGGCTAACCCCGAGACAGGGGCAACTCTTCTTT
TRDJ1 | TRDD3 | TRDV2 | 17 | . | CACDTVAGGSYTDKLIF | TGTGCCTGTGACACCGTGGCTGGGGGATCCTACACCGATAAACTCATCTTT
TRDJ2 | . | TRDV2 | 17 | few | CARDTVSGAHSTAQLFF | TGTGCCCGTGACACCGTATCTGGGGCTCATTCGACGGCACAACTCTTCTTT
TRDJ3 | TRDD3 | TRDV2 | 21 | . | CACDATGGLPFSSWDTRQMFF | TGTGCCTGTGACGCTACTGGGGGCTTACCCTTCAGCTCCTGGGACACCCGACAGATGTTTTTC
TRDJ1 | TRDD3 | TRDV2 | 19 | few | CACDAVLGDSDRYTDKLIF | TGTGCCTGTGACGCTGTACTGGGGGATAGTGATCGGTACACCGATAAACTCATCTTT
TRDJ1 | TRDD3 | TRDV2 | 19 | few | CACDTIPVLGEPTTDKLIF | TGTGCCTGTGACACGATACCCGTACTGGGGGAACCTACCACCGATAAACTCATCTTT
TRDJ1 | TRDD3 | TRDV2 | 21 | few | CACDEVLGDIRLRKYTDKLIF | TGTGCCTGTGACGAAGTACTGGGGGATATTAGACTTCGAAAATACACCGATAAACTCATCTTT
TRDJ1 | . | TRDV2 | 14 | large | CACDTVGSPGELIF | TGTGCCTGTGACACCGTGGGCTCTCCAGGGGAACTCATCTTT
TRDJ3 | . | TRDV2 | 17 | . | CACDPIRGSWDTRQMFF | TGTGCCTGCGACCCAATTCGGGGAAGCTGGGACACCCGACAGATGTTTTTC
TRDJ1 | TRDD3 | TRDV2 | 17 | large | CACDTLLGDMHTDKLIF | TGTGCCTGTGACACCTTACTGGGGGATATGCACACCGATAAACTCATCTTT
TRDJ1 | TRDD3 | TRDV3 | 20 | . | CAPTQGTRRGIQIDTDKLIF | TGTGCCCCGACCCAGGGGACTAGAAGGGGGATACAGATTGACACCGATAAACTCATCTTT
TRDJ1 | . | TRDV1 | 20 | . | CALGELLPLVWGIRGDKLIF | TGTGCTCTTGGGGAACTTCTTCCTTTGGTCTGGGGAATACGGGGCGATAAACTCATCTTT
TRDJ1 | TRDD3 | TRDV2 | 18 | medium-sized | CACDKVYWGGPDTDKLIF | TGTGCCTGTGACAAAGTCTACTGGGGAGGACCAGACACCGATAAACTCATCTTT
TRDJ1 | TRDD3 | TRDV2 | 18 | . | CACDTLVVGEPTTDKLIF | TGTGCCTGTGACACCTTAGTGGTGGGGGAACCTACCACCGATAAACTCATCTTT
TRDJ1 | TRDD3 | TRDV2 | 15 | few | CACDTLGDNTDKLIF | TGTGCCTGTGACACACTGGGGGATAACACCGATAAACTCATCTTT
TRDJ1 | TRDD3 | TRDV1 | 31 | few | CALGELSRVNPHLVQHRILGDTGRYTDKLIF | TGTGCTCTTGGGGAACTTTCCAGGGTCAACCCGCATTTAGTCCAACACCGTATACTGGGGGATACGGGGAGGTACACCGATAAACTCATCTTT
TRDJ1 | . | TRDV2 | 16 | medium-sized | CACDTVGKAYTDKLIF | TGTGCCTGTGACACCGTGGGGAAAGCGTACACCGATAAACTCATCTTT
TRDJ1 | . | TRDV2 | 15 | medium-sized | CACDKVGNLRDKLIF | TGTGCCTGTGACAAGGTGGGCAACCTACGGGATAAACTCATCTTT
TRDJ1 | . | TRDV2 | 16 | large | CACDTVPSAHTDKLIF | TGTGCCTGTGACACCGTTCCTTCCGCCCACACCGATAAACTCATCTTT
TRDJ1 | TRDD3 | TRDV2 | 23 | few | CACDTVYPGGYLNPPSYTDKLIF | TGTGCCTGTGACACCGTCTATCCTGGGGGATACTTAAACCCCCCGAGCTACACCGATAAACTCATCTTT
TRDJ1 | TRDD2 | TRDV2 | 19 | few | CACDPLLPTLGQSTDKLIF | TGTGCCTGTGACCCACTCCTTCCTACGCTGGGCCAATCCACCGATAAACTCATCTTT
TRDJ1 | TRDD3 | TRDV2 | 19 | few | CACDGIRLGDTGGTDKLIF | TGTGCCTGTGACGGGATCCGACTGGGGGATACGGGGGGAACCGATAAACTCATCTTT
TRDJ1 | TRDD3 | TRDV2 | 17 | medium-sized | CACDSIPGLGDADKLIF | TGTGCCTGTGACTCGATTCCGGGACTGGGGGATGCCGATAAACTCATCTTT